This TCR beta chain was retrieved from a study of cytomegalovirus exposure and HLA in healthy donors. Study information: Out of fewer than 400 genotyped donors, roughly 78% belonged to the Caucasian-associated ancestry cluster. Study-level results: The listing of roughly 160 TCR beta chains classed them as cytomegalovirus-associated. The authors reported that TCR beta sequences could predict HLA-A and HLA-B alleles. These predictions were accurate for most subjects in the first cohort. Presence/absence analyses assumed roughly uniform sequencing depth across donors.

Researchers ran the PCR with 60 Vbeta and 13 Jbeta primers. Here immunoSEQ multiplex PCR was the method, and the copy in TCRdb shows in-frame clones only, minus some. There are under 150,000 clones in the sample; around 80% occur only once, and 1.8% lies in the top ten. This clone showed up just a few times. Its antigen remains unknown. CDR3 length: 14 amino acids. Germline V gene data show CDR1 as SSHAT and CDR2 as FNYEAQ (reference sequence). V shed 6 bases, J shed 4 bases, and the junction held 5 bases outside the gene matches. The rearrangement uses TRBV7-7 and TRBJ2-7; 11 bases agree with TRBD2. Specimen: PBMCs. The TCR comes from a middle-aged woman in good health and CMV-seronegative. This CDR3 is CASSPGTSGYEQYF. The CDR3 coding sequence is TGTGCCAGCAGTCCGGGGACTAGCGGATACGAGCAGTACTTC.